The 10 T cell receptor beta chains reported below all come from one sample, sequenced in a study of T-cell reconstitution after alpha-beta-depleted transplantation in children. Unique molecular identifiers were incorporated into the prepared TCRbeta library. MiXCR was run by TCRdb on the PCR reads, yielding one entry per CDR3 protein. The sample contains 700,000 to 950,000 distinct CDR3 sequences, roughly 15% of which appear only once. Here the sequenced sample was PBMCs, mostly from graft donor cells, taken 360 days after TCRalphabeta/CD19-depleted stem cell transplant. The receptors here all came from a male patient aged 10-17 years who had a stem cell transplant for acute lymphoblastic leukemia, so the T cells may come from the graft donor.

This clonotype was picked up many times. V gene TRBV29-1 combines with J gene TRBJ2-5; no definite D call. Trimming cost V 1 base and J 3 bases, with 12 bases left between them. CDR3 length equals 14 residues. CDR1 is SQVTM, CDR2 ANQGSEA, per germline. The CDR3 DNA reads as TGCAGCGTTGAAGGTCTGACAAGAAAAGAGACCCAGTACTTC. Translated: CSVEGLTRKETQYF.

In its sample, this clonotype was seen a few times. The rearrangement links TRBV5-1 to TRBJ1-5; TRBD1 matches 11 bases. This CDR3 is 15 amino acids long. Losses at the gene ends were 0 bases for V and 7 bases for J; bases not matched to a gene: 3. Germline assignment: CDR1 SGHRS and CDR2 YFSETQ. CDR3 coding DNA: TGCGCCAGCAGCTTGGGGGGGACAGGGGGACAGCCCCAGCATTTT. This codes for CASSLGGTGGQPQHF.

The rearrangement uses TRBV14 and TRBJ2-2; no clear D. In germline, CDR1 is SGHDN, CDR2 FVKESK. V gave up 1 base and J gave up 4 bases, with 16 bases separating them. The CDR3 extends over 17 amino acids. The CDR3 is CASSQVPRITTTGELFF. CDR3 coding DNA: TGTGCCAGCAGCCAAGTTCCCCGTATAACGACCACCGGGGAGCTGTTTTTT.

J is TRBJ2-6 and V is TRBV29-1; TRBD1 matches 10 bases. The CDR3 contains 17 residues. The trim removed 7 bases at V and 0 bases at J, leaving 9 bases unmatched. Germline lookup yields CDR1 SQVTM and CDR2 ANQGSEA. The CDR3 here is CSGGRRTGGSGANVLTF. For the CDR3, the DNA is TGCAGCGGGGGACGACGGACAGGGGGCTCTGGGGCCAACGTCCTGACTTTC.

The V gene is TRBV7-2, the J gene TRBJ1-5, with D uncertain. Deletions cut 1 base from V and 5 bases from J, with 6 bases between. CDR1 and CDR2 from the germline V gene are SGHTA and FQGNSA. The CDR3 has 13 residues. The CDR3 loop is CASSLEEYQPQHF. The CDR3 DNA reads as TGTGCCAGCAGCTTAGAGGAATATCAGCCCCAGCATTTT.

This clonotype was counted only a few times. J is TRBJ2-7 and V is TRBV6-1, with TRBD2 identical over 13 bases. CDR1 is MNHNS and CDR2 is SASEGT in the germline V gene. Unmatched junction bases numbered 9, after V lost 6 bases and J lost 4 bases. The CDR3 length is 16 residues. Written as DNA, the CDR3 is TGTGCCAGCAGGAGCCTGGGACTAGCGGGAAGTTACGAGCAGTACTTC. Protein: CASRSLGLAGSYEQYF.

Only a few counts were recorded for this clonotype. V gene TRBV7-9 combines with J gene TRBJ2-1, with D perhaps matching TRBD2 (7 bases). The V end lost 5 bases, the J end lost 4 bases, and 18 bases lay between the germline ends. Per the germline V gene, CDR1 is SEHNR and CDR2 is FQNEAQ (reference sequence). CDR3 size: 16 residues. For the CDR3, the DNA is TGTGCCAGCAGCCCGCGGCGGGGGCAGCTATACAATGAGCAGTTCTTC. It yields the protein CASSPRRGQLYNEQFF.

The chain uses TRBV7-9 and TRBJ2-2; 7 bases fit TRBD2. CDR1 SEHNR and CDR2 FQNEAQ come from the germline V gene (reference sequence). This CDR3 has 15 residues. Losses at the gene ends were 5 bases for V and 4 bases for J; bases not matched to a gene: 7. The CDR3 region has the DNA TGTGCCAGCAGCCGCGGGAGCGGGACCACCGGGGAGCTGTTTTTT. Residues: CASSRGSGTTGELFF.

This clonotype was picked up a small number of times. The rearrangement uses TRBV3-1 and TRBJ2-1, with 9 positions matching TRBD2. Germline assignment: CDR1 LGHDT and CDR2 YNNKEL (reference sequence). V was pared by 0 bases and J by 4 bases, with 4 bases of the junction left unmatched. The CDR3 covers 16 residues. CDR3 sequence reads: CASSQDPSGIYNEQFF. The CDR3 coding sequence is TGTGCCAGCAGCCAAGACCCTAGCGGGATTTACAATGAGCAGTTCTTC.

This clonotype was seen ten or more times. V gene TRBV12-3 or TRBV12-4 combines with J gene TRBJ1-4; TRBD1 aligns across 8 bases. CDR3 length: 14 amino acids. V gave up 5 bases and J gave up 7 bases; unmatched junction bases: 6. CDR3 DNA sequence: TGTGCCAGCAGTCGGGACAGGACCCTTGAAAAACTGTTTTTT. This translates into CASSRDRTLEKLFF.